The 14 T cell receptor beta chains presented below share a single source sample, sequenced in a study of blood T cell repertoires in COVID-19. Measured with immunoSEQ multiplex PCR; TCRdb has only the in-frame clones, and not every one. The sample records 300,000 to 400,000 clones, around 86% being singletons. Material for sequencing was peripheral blood. The receptors shown here come from a woman aged 45-60 years with COVID-19, enrolled during active disease.

The chain joins TRBV30 to TRBJ1-2; the D gene is possibly TRBD1 (6 bases). This CDR3 is 15 amino acids long. CDR1 and CDR2 from the germline V gene are GTSNPN and SVGIG (reference sequence). Trimming left V 1 base short and J 6 bases short, with 18 bases between. The CDR3 DNA is TGTGCCTGGAGTGGCCGGACAGCCTTGGGTAATGGCTACACCTTC. It translates to CAWSGRTALGNGYTF.

The rearrangement links TRBV11-3 to TRBJ1-3; tentatively, D is TRBD1 (5 bases). The CDR3 has 16 residues. V was clipped by 5 bases and J by 0 bases, with 14 bases between them. CDR1 is SGHNT and CDR2 is YENEEA in the germline V gene. Written as DNA, the CDR3 is TGTGCCAGCAGCCCCGGGGGGATCCTCTCTGGAAACACCATATATTTT. This codes for CASSPGGILSGNTIYF.

The V gene is TRBV6-5, the J gene TRBJ1-2; 8 bases are shared with TRBD1. V lost 6 bases, J lost 7 bases, and 10 bases stayed unmatched. This CDR3 has 14 residues. CDR1 and CDR2 (germline): MNHEY, SVGAGI. CDR3 amino acids: CASSAGTGLGGYTF. CDR3 nucleotides: TGTGCCAGCAGCGCCGGGACAGGATTAGGTGGCTACACCTTC.

This chain joins TRBV11-3 and TRBJ2-3, with TRBD2 matching over 11 bases. CDR1 and CDR2 (germline): SGHNT, YENEEA. V gave up 3 bases and J gave up 9 bases; unmatched junction bases: 8. The CDR3 sequence is 15 residues long. CDR3 sequence reads: CASSFPGLADYTQYF. As DNA, the CDR3 is TGTGCCAGCAGCTTCCCGGGACTAGCGGATTACACGCAGTATTTT. Full variable domain (outside the CDR3, taken from reference TRBV11-3 and TRBJ2-3): EAGVVQSPRYKIIEKKQPVAFWCNPISGHNTLYWYLQNLGQGPELLIRYENEEAVDDSQLPKDRFSAERLKGVDSTLKIQPAELGDSAVYLCASSFPGLADYTQYFGPGTRLTVL.

The chain carries TRBV2 and TRBJ1-1; 7 bases agree with TRBD1. The V gene end was trimmed by 4 bases and the J gene end by 1 base; junction bases not matched to a gene: 3. The CDR3 runs to 14 residues. Germline CDR1 reads SNHLY; CDR2 reads FYNNEI. The CDR3 coding sequence is TGTGCCAGCAGTGGACAGGGTAAGAACACTGAAGCTTTCTTT. Protein: CASSGQGKNTEAFF.

The chain links TRBV7-6 to TRBJ1-6; 10 bases agree with TRBD1. Germline V gene sequence: CDR1 SGHVS, CDR2 FNYEAQ. The CDR3 loop spans 17 amino acids. The J segment lost 7 bases and the V segment lost 5 bases, leaving 11 bases of the junction unmatched. The CDR3 bases are TGTGCCAGCAGCCATAACCGTTCGGGACAGGGGAATTCACCCCTCCACTTT. Its translation is CASSHNRSGQGNSPLHF.

This chain connects TRBV7-9 to TRBJ1-4; D is uncertain. CDR1 and CDR2 from the germline V gene are SEHNR and FQNEAQ (reference sequence). Between the trimmed V and J ends, which lost 0 bases and 4 bases, there was a span of 9 bases. This CDR3 comprises 15 residues. CDR3 nucleotide sequence: TGTGCCAGCAGCTTAGCCTACAGTTTTAATGAAAAACTGTTTTTT. Translated: CASSLAYSFNEKLFF.

The V call is TRBV7-9, the J call TRBJ2-5, with 13 bases matching TRBD2. The CDR3 extends over 19 amino acids. Germline V lookup: CDR1 SEHNR, CDR2 FQNEAQ (reference sequence). V trimming: 5 bases; J trimming: 2 bases; junction bases outside the gene matches: 14. The CDR3 sequence: CASSILLAGGPRNQETQYF. The CDR3 DNA sequence: TGTGCCAGCAGCATTCTACTAGCGGGAGGGCCGCGTAATCAAGAGACCCAGTACTTC.

The chain has TRBV7-8 and TRBJ2-7; TRBD2 aligns across 9 bases. Germline loops: CDR1 SGHVS, CDR2 FQNEAQ. There are 14 residues in the CDR3. V shed 1 base, J shed 6 bases, and the junction held 4 bases outside the gene matches. CDR3 residues: CASSLVAGASEQYF. The CDR3 DNA reads as TGTGCCAGCAGCTTAGTAGCGGGAGCCAGCGAGCAGTACTTC. Full variable domain (rest looked up from reference TRBV7-8 and TRBJ2-7): GAGVSQSPRYKVAKRGQDVALRCDPISGHVSLFWYQQALGQGPEFLTYFQNEAQLDKSGLPSDRFFAERPEGSVSTLKIQRTQQEDSAVYLCASSLVAGASEQYFGPGTRLTVT.

The chain is built from TRBV5-4 and TRBJ2-3, with 10 positions matching TRBD2. The V segment lost 2 bases and the J segment 2 bases; nucleotides outside the gene matches: 5. The germline gives CDR1 SGHNT, CDR2 YYREEE (reference sequence). This CDR3 is 16 amino acids long. CDR3 amino acids: CASSFPSGRDTDTQYF. DNA for the CDR3: TGTGCCAGCAGCTTTCCCAGCGGGAGGGACACAGATACGCAGTATTTT.

The chain employs TRBV30 and TRBJ2-7; 11 bases map to TRBD2. Germline V gene lookup returns CDR1 GTSNPN and CDR2 SVGIG (reference sequence). Trimming removed 4 bases from V and 2 bases from J; junction bases left unmatched: 4. The CDR3 runs 14 residues. As DNA, the CDR3 is TGTGCCTGGACGACTAGCGGGGCGACCTACGAGCAGTACTTC. It codes for CAWTTSGATYEQYF.

V usage is TRBV5-1 and J usage is TRBJ2-3, with 9 bases that match TRBD1. This CDR3 region has 15 residues. Germline V gene sequence: CDR1 SGHRS, CDR2 YFSETQ. Trimming cost V 1 base and J 4 bases; bases outside gene matches: 4. CDR3 bases: TGCGCCAGCAGCTTGTGGACAGGGGTGCCAGATACGCAGTATTTT. Amino acids: CASSLWTGVPDTQYF.

This clone was seen just once. The V gene is TRBV7-9, the J gene TRBJ2-1, with TRBD1 identical over 8 bases. The trim removed 7 bases at V and 6 bases at J, leaving 11 bases unmatched. The CDR3 runs 15 residues. Per the germline V gene, CDR1 is SEHNR and CDR2 is FQNEAQ (reference sequence). CDR3 loop: CASTGTGGKGNEQFF. The CDR3 DNA is TGTGCCAGCACCGGAACAGGGGGAAAGGGCAATGAGCAGTTCTTC. Filled out from reference TRBV7-9 and TRBJ2-1, the complete variable domain reads DTGVSQNPRHKITKRGQNVTFRCDPISEHNRLYWYRQTLGQGPEFLTYFQNEAQLEKSRLLSDRFSAERPKGSFSTLEIQRTEQGDSAMYLCASTGTGGKGNEQFFGPGTRLTVL.

This clone has just one count. The chain joins TRBV13 to TRBJ2-2; D possibly corresponds to TRBD1 (6 bases). This CDR3 is 15 amino acids long. The V and J ends lost 0 bases and 6 bases respectively, with 11 bases between them. CDR1 and CDR2 (germline): PRHDT, FYEKMQ (reference sequence). This CDR3 is CASSLGPGAAGELFF. CDR3 nucleotides: TGTGCCAGCAGCTTAGGGCCAGGGGCCGCCGGGGAGCTGTTTTTT. The full variable domain, with the rest looked up from reference TRBV13 and TRBJ2-2, is AAGVIQSPRHLIKEKRETATLKCYPIPRHDTVYWYQQGPGQDPQFLISFYEKMQSDKGSIPDRFSAQQFSDYHSELNMSSLELGDSALYFCASSLGPGAAGELFFGEGSRLTVL.